This TCR beta chain emerged from a study of T cell repertoires in cytomegalovirus infection. On the study more broadly: Alongside well-studied HLA-B-restricted CMV epitopes, recently identified HLA-C-restricted CMV epitopes were also used. Public TCR beta signature analysis indicated the presence of both CMV infection and matching HLA type.

Remarks on this clonotype: No antigen is known for it.

TCRdb re-called the reads through MiXCR, storing one row per CDR3 protein. The profile covers under 120,000 distinct CDR3 sequences, with roughly 39% appearing a single time and around 70% taken by the ten largest. This CDR3 region has 17 residues. The V gene lost 6 bases and the J gene lost 3 bases, with 20 bases spanning the gap. This TCR was recovered from a human donor in good health (CMV status not recorded). Some clones in this sample may be carry-over from other donors' samples. The sequenced sample was CD8+ T cells from cultured PBMCs, obtained from culture after CMV antigen stimulation. This chain joins TRBV12-3 or TRBV12-4 and TRBJ2-2, with D possibly being TRBD2 (5 bases). The CDR3 sequence: CASSPEPFTGYTGELFF. DNA for the CDR3: TGTGCCAGCAGCCCCGAGCCCTTCACGGGGTACACCGGGGAGCTGTTTTTT.